Below, one TCR beta chain is given with its context. Its antigen is undetermined. The data derive from a study of T cell responses to AZD1222 COVID-19 vaccine. Study-wide results and caveats: Donors were chiefly white British, with a greater number of females, and clonal diversity was perhaps underestimated. The number of AZD1222 recipients seropositive at baseline was only five to seven. Of spike-specific TCRs, nearly half reportedly target regions left unmutated in variants. All repertoire sampling was performed exclusively after the peak T cell response.

The repertoire was sequenced with immunoSEQ multiplex PCR; TCRdb's copy has only in-frame clones and lacks some. Of fewer than 300,000 clones in the sample, approximately 95% are singletons; the top ten hold 0.55%. The sequencing here drew on peripheral blood, taken on day 0 of AZD1222 vaccination. This TCR was sampled from an adult in good health.

CDR3 sequence reads: CASGQGRRTEAFF. The CDR3 nucleotides read TGTGCCAGCGGACAGGGGAGGCGAACTGAAGCTTTCTTT. This chain links TRBV12-3 or TRBV12-4 with TRBJ1-1, with 9 bases identical to TRBD1. V was pared by 8 bases and J by 5 bases, with 6 bases of the junction left unmatched. The CDR3 sequence is 13 residues long.